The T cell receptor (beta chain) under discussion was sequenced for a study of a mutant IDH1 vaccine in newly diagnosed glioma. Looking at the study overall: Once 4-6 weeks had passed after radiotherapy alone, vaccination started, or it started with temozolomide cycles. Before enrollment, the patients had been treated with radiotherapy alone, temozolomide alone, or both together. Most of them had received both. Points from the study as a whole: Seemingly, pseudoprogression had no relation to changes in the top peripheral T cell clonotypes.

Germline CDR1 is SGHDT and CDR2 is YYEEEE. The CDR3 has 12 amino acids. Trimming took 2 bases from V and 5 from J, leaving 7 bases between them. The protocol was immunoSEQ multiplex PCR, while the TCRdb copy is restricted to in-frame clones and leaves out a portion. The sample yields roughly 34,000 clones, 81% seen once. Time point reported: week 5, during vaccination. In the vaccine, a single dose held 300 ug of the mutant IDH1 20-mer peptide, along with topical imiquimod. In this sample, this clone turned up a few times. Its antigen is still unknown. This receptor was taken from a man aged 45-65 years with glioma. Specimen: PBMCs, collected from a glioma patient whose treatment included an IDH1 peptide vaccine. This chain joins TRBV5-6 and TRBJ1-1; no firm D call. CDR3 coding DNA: TGTGCCAGCAGCTTTGAGCCGACTGAAGCTTTCTTT. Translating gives CASSFEPTEAFF.